This T cell receptor beta chain was sequenced during a study of T cells after yellow fever vaccination. Trimming left V 7 bases short and J 8 bases short, with 18 bases between. The CDR3 is 14 amino acids. 5'RACE template switching added a universal primer site and UMIs to TCR cDNA. One entry per CDR3 protein results from TCRdb running MiXCR on the 5' RACE reads. The sample records more than 250,000 distinct CDR3 sequences, around 6.8% being singletons. Worth noting for this clonotype: Antigen specificity is unknown.

Points from the study as a whole: Post-booster repertoires again held most primary-vaccination clones (roughly 96% CD4, over 80% CD8). Weaker in magnitude, the secondary response showed a faster peak on day 5 versus 15. Although most clonotypes did not, a small share appeared in both CD4 and CD8 compartments.

The rearrangement uses TRBV12-3 or TRBV12-4 and TRBJ1-3, with unresolved D. The sequence was obtained from a young man who received the YFV17D yellow fever vaccine. The sequences come from PBMCs, collected roughly 46 days after the first yellow fever vaccination. The CDR3 coding sequence is TGTGCCAGCACCACGGACGAATTATGGGACACCATATATTTT. Translation: CASTTDELWDTIYF.